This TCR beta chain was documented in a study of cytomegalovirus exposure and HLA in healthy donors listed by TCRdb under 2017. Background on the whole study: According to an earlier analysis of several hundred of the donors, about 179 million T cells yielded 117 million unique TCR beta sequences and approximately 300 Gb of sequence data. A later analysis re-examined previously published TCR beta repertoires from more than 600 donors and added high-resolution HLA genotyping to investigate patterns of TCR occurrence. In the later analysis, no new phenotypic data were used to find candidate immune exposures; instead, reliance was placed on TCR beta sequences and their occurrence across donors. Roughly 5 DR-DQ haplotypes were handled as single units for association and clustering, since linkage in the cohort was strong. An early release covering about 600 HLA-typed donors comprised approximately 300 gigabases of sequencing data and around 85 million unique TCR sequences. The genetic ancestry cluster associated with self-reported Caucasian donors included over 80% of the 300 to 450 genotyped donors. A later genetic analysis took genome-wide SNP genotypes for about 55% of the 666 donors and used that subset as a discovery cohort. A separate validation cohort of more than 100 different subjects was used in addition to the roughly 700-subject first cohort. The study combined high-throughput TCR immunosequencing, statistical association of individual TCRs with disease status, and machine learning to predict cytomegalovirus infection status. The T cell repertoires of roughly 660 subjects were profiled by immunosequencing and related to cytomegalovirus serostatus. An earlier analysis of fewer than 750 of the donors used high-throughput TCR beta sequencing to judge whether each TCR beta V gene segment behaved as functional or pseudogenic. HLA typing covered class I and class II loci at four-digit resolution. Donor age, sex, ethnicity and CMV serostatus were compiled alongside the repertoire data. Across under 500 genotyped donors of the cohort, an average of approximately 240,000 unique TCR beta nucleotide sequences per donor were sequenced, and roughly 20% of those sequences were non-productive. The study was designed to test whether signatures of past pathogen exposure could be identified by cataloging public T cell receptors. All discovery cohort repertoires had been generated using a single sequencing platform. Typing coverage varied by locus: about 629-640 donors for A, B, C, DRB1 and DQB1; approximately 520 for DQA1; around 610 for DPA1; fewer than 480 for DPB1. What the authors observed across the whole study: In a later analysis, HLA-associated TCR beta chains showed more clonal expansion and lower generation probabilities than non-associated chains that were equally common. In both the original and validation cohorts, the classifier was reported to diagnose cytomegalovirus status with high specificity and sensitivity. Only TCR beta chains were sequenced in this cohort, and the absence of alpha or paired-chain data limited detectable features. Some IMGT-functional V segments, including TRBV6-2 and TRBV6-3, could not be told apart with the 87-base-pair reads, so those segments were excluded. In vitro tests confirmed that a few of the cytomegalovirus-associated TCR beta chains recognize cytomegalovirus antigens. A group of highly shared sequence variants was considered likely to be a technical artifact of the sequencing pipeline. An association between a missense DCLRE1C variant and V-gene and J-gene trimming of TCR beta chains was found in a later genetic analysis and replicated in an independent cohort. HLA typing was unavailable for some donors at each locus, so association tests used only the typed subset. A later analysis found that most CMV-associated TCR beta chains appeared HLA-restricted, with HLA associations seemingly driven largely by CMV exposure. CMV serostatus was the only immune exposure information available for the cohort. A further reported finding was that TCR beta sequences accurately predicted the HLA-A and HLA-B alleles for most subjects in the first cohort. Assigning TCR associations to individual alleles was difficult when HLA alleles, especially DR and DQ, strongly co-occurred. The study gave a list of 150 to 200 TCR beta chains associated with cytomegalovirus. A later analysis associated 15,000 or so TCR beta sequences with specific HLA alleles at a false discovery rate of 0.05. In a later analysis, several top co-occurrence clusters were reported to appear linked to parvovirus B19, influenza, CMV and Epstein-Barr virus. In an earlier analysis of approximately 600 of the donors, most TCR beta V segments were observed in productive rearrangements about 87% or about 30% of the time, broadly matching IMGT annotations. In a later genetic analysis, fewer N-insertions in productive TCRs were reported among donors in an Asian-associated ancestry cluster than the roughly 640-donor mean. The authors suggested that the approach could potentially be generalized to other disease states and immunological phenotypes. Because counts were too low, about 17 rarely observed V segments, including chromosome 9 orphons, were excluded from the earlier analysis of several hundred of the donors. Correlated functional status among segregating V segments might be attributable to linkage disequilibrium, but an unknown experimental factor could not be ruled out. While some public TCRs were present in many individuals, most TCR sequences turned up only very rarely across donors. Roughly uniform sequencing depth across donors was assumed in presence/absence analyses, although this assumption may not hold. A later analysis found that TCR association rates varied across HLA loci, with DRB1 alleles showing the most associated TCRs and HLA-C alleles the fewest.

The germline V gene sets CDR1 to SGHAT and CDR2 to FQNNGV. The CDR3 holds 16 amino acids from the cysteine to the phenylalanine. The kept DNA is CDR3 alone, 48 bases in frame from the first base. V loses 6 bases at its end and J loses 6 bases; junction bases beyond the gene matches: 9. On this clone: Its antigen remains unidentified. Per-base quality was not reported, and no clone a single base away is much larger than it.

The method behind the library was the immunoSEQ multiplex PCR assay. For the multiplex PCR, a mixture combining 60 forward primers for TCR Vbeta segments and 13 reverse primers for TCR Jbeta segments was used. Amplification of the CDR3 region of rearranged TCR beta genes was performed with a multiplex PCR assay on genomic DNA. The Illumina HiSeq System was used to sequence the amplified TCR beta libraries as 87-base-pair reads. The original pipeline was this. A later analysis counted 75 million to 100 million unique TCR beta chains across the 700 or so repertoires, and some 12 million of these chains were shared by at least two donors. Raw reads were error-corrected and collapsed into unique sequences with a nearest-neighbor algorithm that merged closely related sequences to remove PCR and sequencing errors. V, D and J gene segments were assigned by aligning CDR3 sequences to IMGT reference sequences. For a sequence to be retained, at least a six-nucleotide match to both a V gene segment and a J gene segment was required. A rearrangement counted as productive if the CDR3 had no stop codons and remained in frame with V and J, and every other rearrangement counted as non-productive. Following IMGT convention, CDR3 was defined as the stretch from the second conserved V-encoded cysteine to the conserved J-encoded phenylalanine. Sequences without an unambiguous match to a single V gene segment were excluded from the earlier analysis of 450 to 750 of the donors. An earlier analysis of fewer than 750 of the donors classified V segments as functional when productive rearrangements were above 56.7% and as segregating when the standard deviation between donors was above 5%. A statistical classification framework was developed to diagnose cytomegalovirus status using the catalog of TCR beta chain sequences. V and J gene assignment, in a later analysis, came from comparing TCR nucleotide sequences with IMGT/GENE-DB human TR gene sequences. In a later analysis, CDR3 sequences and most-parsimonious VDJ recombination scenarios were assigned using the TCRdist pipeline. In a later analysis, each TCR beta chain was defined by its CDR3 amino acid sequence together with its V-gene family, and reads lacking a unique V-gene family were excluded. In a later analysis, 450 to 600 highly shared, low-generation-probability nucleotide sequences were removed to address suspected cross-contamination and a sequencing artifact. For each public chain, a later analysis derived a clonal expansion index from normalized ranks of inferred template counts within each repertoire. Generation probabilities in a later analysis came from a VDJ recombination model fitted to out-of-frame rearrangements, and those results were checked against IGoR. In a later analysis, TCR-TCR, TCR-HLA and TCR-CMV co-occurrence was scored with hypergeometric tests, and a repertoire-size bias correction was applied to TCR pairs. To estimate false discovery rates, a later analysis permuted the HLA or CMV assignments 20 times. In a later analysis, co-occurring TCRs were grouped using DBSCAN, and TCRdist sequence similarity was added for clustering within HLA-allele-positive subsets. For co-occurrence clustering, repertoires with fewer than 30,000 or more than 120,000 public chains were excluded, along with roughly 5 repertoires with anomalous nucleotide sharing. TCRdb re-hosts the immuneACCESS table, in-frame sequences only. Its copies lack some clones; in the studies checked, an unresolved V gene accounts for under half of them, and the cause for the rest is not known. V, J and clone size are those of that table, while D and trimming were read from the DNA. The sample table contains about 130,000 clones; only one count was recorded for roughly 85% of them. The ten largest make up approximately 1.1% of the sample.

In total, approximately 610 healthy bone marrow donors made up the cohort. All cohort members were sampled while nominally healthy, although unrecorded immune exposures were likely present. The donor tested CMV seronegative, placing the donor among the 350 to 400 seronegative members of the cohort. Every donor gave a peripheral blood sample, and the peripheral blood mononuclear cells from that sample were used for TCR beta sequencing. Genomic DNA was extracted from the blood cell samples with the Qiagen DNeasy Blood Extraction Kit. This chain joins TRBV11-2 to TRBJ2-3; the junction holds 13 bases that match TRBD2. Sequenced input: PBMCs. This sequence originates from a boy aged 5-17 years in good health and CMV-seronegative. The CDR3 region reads CASRRGGLAGADTQYF. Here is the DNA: TGTGCCAGCAGGAGGGGAGGACTAGCGGGAGCGGATACGCAGTATTTT.